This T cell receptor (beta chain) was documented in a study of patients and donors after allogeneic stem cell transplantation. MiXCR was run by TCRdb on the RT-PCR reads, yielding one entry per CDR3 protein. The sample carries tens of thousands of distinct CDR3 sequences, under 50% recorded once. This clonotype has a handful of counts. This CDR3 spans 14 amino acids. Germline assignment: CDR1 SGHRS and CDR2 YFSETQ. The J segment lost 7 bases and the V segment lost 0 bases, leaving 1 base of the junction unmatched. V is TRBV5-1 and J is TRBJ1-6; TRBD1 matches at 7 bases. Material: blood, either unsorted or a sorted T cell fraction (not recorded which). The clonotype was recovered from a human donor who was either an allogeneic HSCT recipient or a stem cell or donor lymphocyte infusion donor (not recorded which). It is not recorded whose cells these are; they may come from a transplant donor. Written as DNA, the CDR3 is TGCGCCAGCAGCTTGGACAGGGGAAATTCACCCCTCCACTTT. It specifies CASSLDRGNSPLHF.